A selection of T cell receptor beta chains follows, all from one sample in a study of T cell repertoires in cytomegalovirus infection. TCRdb called the reads again in MiXCR, with one record for every CDR3 protein. The sample consists of roughly 230,000 distinct CDR3 sequences, over 20% of them appearing once. The sequenced material came from CD8+ T cells from PBMCs. The receptors were sampled from a human donor in good health (CMV status not recorded). Some clones in this sample may be carry-over from other donors' samples. CDR3s include the opening cysteine and the closing phenylalanine or tryptophan. D genes are given only for firm matches. Clone size is given for some rows only: seen once, a few or many times, or a class if the clone is expanded.

d_call	v_call	clone_size	cdr3_length	j_call	cdr3_aa	cdr3_nt
TRBD2	TRBV29-1	.	15	TRBJ2-2	CSVAYSGDETGELFF	TGCAGCGTAGCCTATAGCGGGGACGAGACCGGGGAGCTGTTTTTT
.	TRBV12-5	.	14	TRBJ1-2	CASGPDRKNYGYTF	TGTGCTAGTGGGCCGGACAGAAAAAACTATGGCTACACCTTC
.	TRBV6-8	.	14	TRBJ2-1	CASSYSIYAPEQFF	TGTGCCAGCAGTTACTCGATTTACGCGCCTGAGCAGTTCTTC
.	TRBV25-1	.	12	TRBJ1-2	CASGSTHYGYTF	TGTGCCAGCGGTTCGACCCACTATGGCTACACCTTC
.	TRBV12-3/TRBV12-4	few	15	TRBJ1-5	CASSLADYSNQPQHF	TGTGCCAGCAGTTTAGCGGATTATAGCAATCAGCCCCAGCATTTT
TRBD2	TRBV3-1	.	14	TRBJ2-5	CASSYRLAKETQYF	TGTGCCAGCAGCTACCGACTAGCGAAGGAGACCCAGTACTTC
.	TRBV6-1	few	12	TRBJ1-1	CASSYTNTEAFF	TGTGCCAGCAGTTACACCAACACTGAAGCTTTCTTT
.	TRBV25-1	once	15	TRBJ1-1	CASRGVGQGNTEAFF	TGTGCCAGCAGGGGGGTAGGGCAGGGCAACACTGAAGCTTTCTTT
TRBD1	TRBV12-3/TRBV12-4	.	14	TRBJ1-4	CASSPGTANEKLFF	TGTGCCAGCAGCCCCGGGACAGCTAATGAAAAACTGTTTTTT
TRBD2	TRBV2	.	16	TRBJ2-1	CASSEGSGASYNEQFF	TGTGCCAGCAGTGAAGGTAGCGGGGCCTCCTACAATGAGCAGTTCTTC
TRBD1	TRBV7-6	once	13	TRBJ1-4	CAATGTGNEKLFF	TGTGCCGCCACCGGGACAGGGAATGAAAAACTGTTTTTT
TRBD2	TRBV19	many	17	TRBJ2-1	CASSPLGSGGVYNEQFF	TGTGCCAGTAGCCCCCTCGGGAGCGGGGGTGTTTACAATGAGCAGTTCTTC
.	TRBV5-6	.	11	TRBJ1-2	CASSLDSGYTF	TGTGCCAGCAGCTTGGATAGCGGCTACACCTTC
.	TRBV7-2	many	17	TRBJ2-2	CASSSNVRGARTGELFF	TGTGCCAGCAGCTCCAACGTTCGGGGGGCGAGGACCGGGGAGCTGTTTTTT
TRBD2	TRBV9	few	17	TRBJ2-1	CASSVGVRAGGPNEQFF	TGTGCCAGCAGCGTAGGAGTTAGAGCGGGGGGGCCTAATGAGCAGTTCTTC
.	TRBV4-2	many	15	TRBJ2-1	CASSQDKGSYNEQFF	TGTGCCAGCAGCCAAGATAAGGGTTCCTACAATGAGCAGTTCTTC
.	TRBV9	many	16	TRBJ2-1	CASSVGQQISYNEQFF	TGTGCCAGCAGCGTAGGACAGCAGATCTCCTACAATGAGCAGTTCTTC
.	TRBV7-2	.	15	TRBJ2-1	CASSSLAQGDNEQFF	TGTGCCAGCAGCTCGCTAGCGCAAGGAGACAATGAGCAGTTCTTC
.	TRBV2	.	15	TRBJ2-1	CASGGKDYAADEQFF	TGTGCCAGTGGAGGGAAGGACTACGCTGCGGATGAGCAGTTCTTC